The 20 T cell receptor beta chains presented below share a single source sample, sequenced in a study of PD-1 blockade in classical Hodgkin lymphoma. Sequencing used immunoSEQ multiplex PCR; TCRdb keeps in-frame clones, though not all of them. The repertoire holds some 40,000 clones, roughly four fifths seen once, with about a tenth in the top ten. Every patient relapsed after autologous stem cell transplantation, and brentuximab vedotin exposure varied. The specimen comprised peripheral blood mononuclear cells (PBMCs), sampled at baseline. These receptor sequences come from a human donor with classical Hodgkin lymphoma.

The chain joins TRBV4-1 to TRBJ2-1; 8 nucleotides line up with TRBD2. Trimming removed 0 bases from V and 4 bases from J; junction bases left unmatched: 5. Germline-derived CDR1 and CDR2 are MGHRA and YSYEKL. This CDR3 comprises 16 residues. The CDR3 sequence is CASSQDWTSSYNEQFF. CDR3 coding DNA: TGCGCCAGCAGCCAAGATTGGACTAGCAGTTACAATGAGCAGTTCTTC.

This chain connects TRBV28 to TRBJ2-5; 8 bases agree with TRBD2. After removal of 2 bases from V and 1 base from J, the junction contained 24 bases not matched to a gene. Looked up from germline, CDR1 is MDHEN and CDR2 is SYDVKM. The CDR3 has 22 residues. CDR3 loop: CASSLPSGLVLSVGAAQETQYF. The CDR3 coding sequence is TGTGCCAGCAGTTTACCCTCGGGACTAGTTCTCAGTGTGGGTGCCGCCCAAGAGACCCAGTACTTC.

The chain recombines TRBV9 with TRBJ2-1; 8 bases agree with TRBD2. Per the germline V gene, CDR1 is SGDLS and CDR2 is YYNGEE. Losses at the gene ends were 2 bases for V and 3 bases for J; bases not matched to a gene: 1. The CDR3 is 14 residues long. The CDR3 is CASSVSGNYNEQFF. The CDR3 DNA follows: TGTGCCAGCAGCGTTAGCGGGAACTACAATGAGCAGTTCTTC.

The genes are TRBV15 and TRBJ1-4, with TRBD1 matching 8 bases. This CDR3 region has 15 residues. Germline-derived CDR1 and CDR2 are LNHNV and YYDKDF (reference sequence). V trimming: 2 bases; J trimming: 8 bases; junction bases outside the gene matches: 7. The CDR3 is CATSRQGASREKLFF. CDR3 sequence (DNA): TGTGCCACCAGCAGACAGGGGGCGAGTCGGGAAAAACTGTTTTTT.

The chain is built from TRBV28 and TRBJ1-2; a possible D gene is TRBD1 (6 bases). The V gene lost 4 bases and the J gene lost 12 bases, with 15 bases spanning the gap. This CDR3 has 12 residues. CDR1 is MDHEN, CDR2 SYDVKM, per germline. As DNA, the CDR3 is TGTGCCAGCAGTTCTGGACAGACTTGGGACACCTTC. Translation gives CASSSGQTWDTF.

The rearrangement uses TRBV2 and TRBJ2-1, with no clear D. The CDR3 is 12 residues long. Germline CDR1 reads SNHLY; CDR2 reads FYNNEI. V gave up 1 base and J gave up 13 bases, with 11 bases separating them. Here the CDR3 DNA reads TGTGCCAGCAGTGAAGTTGCAGGTCGTCAGTTCTTC. Translation gives CASSEVAGRQFF.

This chain connects TRBV7-9 to TRBJ1-4, with a weak D call TRBD1 (6 bases). CDR1 SEHNR and CDR2 FQNEAQ come from the germline V gene (reference sequence). V was trimmed by 4 bases and J by 3 bases, leaving 9 bases between them. The CDR3 has 14 residues. CDR3 nucleotides: TGTGCCAGCAGCTCACAGGGCGCTAATGAAAAACTGTTTTTT. Translated, it gives CASSSQGANEKLFF.

The J gene is TRBJ1-4, the V gene TRBV5-1; unclear D gene. This CDR3 has 15 amino acids. V gave up 4 bases and J gave up 3 bases, with 13 bases separating them. Germline V gene data show CDR1 as SGHRS and CDR2 as YFSETQ. The CDR3, as DNA: TGCGCCAGCAGCCTCTTGGGGTCGGCTAATGAAAAACTGTTTTTT. Its protein is CASSLLGSANEKLFF.

J is TRBJ2-1 and V is TRBV2; 8 positions agree with TRBD2. J was trimmed by 3 bases and V by 6 bases; bases with no gene match: 7. The CDR3 covers 15 residues. Looked up from germline, CDR1 is SNHLY and CDR2 is FYNNEI. CDR3 protein: CASRGEREYYNEQFF. CDR3 DNA sequence: TGTGCCAGCAGAGGGGAGCGGGAGTACTACAATGAGCAGTTCTTC.

The genes are TRBV5-1 and TRBJ1-1; the D is unclear. The CDR3 loop spans 14 amino acids. The germline V gene has CDR1 SGHRS and CDR2 YFSETQ. Trimming took 1 base from V and 4 from J, leaving 11 bases between them. CDR3: CASSLIGRGTEAFF. The CDR3 region has the DNA TGCGCCAGCAGCTTGATCGGCCGCGGCACTGAAGCTTTCTTT.

The chain combines TRBV5-8 with TRBJ1-2; D may be TRBD1 (6 bases). V lost 0 bases and J 8 bases, leaving 14 bases between the germline ends. This CDR3 has 14 amino acids. Germline-derived CDR1 and CDR2 are SGHTS and YDEGEE. CDR3 residues: CASSLVGGRRGYTF. As DNA, the CDR3 is TGTGCCAGCAGCTTGGTCGGGGGGCGCCGGGGCTACACCTTC.

This clone was observed a single time. The chain combines TRBV7-2 with TRBJ2-1; TRBD1 or TRBD2 may be the D gene (5 bases each). Per germline, CDR1 SGHTA and CDR2 FQGNSA. Trimming stripped 7 bases from V and 0 bases from J, with 7 bases between. The CDR3 consists of 13 residues. The chain's CDR3 is CASTGSSYNEQFF. The CDR3 coding sequence is TGTGCCAGCACAGGGAGCTCCTACAATGAGCAGTTCTTC.

The chain has TRBV4-3 and TRBJ1-5; D is unresolved. The germline V and J ends were trimmed by 0 bases and 7 bases, with 13 bases remaining between them. Germline-derived CDR1 and CDR2 are LGHNA and YSLEER. The CDR3 sequence is 15 residues long. CDR3 amino acids: CASSQEFRGEQPQHF. The CDR3 DNA reads as TGCGCCAGCAGCCAAGAATTCCGCGGGGAGCAGCCCCAGCATTTT.

J is TRBJ2-1 and V is TRBV18; TRBD1 agrees at 7 bases. Germline assignment: CDR1 KGHSH and CDR2 LQKENI. This CDR3 comprises 16 residues. Trimming at V came to 2 bases and at J to 10 bases, leaving 14 bases not matched to a gene. The CDR3 loop reads CASSPRRSQGEGEQFF. In nucleotides, the CDR3 is TGTGCCAGCTCACCAAGGCGATCCCAGGGGGAAGGAGAGCAGTTCTTC.

The V call is TRBV19, the J call TRBJ1-5; D is possibly TRBD1 (5 bases). V was trimmed by 4 bases and J by 5 bases, leaving 12 bases between them. Germline values: CDR1 LNHDA, CDR2 SQIVND (reference sequence). This CDR3 is 14 amino acids long. CDR3 DNA sequence: TGTGCCAGTAGTACCCCAGGGTCCCATCAGCCCCAGCATTTT. Residues: CASSTPGSHQPQHF.

The chain couples TRBV7-9 to TRBJ2-4, with 15 bases identical to TRBD2. With V trimmed by 1 base and J by 8 bases, 3 bases remained unmatched. The CDR3 totals 16 residues. The germline V gene encodes CDR1 SEHNR and CDR2 FQNEAQ (reference sequence). Here the CDR3 reads CASSLGTSGRADIQYF. The DNA for the CDR3 is TGTGCCAGCAGCTTAGGGACTAGCGGGAGGGCCGACATTCAGTACTTC.

The chain links TRBV30 to TRBJ1-1, with unresolved D. Germline-derived CDR1 and CDR2 are GTSNPN and SVGIG (reference sequence). The V end lost 2 bases, the J end lost 6 bases, and 28 bases lay between the germline ends. CDR3 size: 18 residues. The CDR3 DNA reads TGTGCCTGGAGTACCCCACTCACACTACGGACCCCGAGGGCTGAAGCTTTCTTT. Residues: CAWSTPLTLRTPRAEAFF.

This chain joins TRBV9 and TRBJ1-3; TRBD1 aligns across 7 bases. The CDR3 spans 19 residues. J gave up 0 bases and V 0 bases, and 12 bases lay outside the gene matches. From germline, CDR1 is SGDLS and CDR2 YYNGEE. The CDR3 bases are TGTGCCAGCAGCGTAGCCGGACTGGGACAGTCGGTCTCTGGAAACACCATATATTTT. It encodes CASSVAGLGQSVSGNTIYF.

V and J are TRBV6-5 and TRBJ2-1; a possible D gene is TRBD2 (5 bases). With 6 bases removed from V and 4 bases from J, the gap between germline ends came to 13 bases. The CDR3 runs 14 residues. Germline lookup yields CDR1 MNHEY and CDR2 SVGAGI. The CDR3 nucleotides read TGTGCCAGCAGCCCTCGAGCGGTGTACAATGAGCAGTTCTTC. It yields the protein CASSPRAVYNEQFF.

The gene calls are TRBV6-5 and TRBJ2-5, with 9 positions matching TRBD1. The germline V gene has CDR1 MNHEY and CDR2 SVGAGI. This CDR3 has 15 amino acids. Trimming removed 6 bases from V and 5 bases from J; junction bases left unmatched: 10. CDR3 in amino acids: CASRALTGGGETQYF. In DNA form, the CDR3 reads TGTGCCAGCAGGGCTCTCACAGGGGGCGGGGAGACCCAGTACTTC.